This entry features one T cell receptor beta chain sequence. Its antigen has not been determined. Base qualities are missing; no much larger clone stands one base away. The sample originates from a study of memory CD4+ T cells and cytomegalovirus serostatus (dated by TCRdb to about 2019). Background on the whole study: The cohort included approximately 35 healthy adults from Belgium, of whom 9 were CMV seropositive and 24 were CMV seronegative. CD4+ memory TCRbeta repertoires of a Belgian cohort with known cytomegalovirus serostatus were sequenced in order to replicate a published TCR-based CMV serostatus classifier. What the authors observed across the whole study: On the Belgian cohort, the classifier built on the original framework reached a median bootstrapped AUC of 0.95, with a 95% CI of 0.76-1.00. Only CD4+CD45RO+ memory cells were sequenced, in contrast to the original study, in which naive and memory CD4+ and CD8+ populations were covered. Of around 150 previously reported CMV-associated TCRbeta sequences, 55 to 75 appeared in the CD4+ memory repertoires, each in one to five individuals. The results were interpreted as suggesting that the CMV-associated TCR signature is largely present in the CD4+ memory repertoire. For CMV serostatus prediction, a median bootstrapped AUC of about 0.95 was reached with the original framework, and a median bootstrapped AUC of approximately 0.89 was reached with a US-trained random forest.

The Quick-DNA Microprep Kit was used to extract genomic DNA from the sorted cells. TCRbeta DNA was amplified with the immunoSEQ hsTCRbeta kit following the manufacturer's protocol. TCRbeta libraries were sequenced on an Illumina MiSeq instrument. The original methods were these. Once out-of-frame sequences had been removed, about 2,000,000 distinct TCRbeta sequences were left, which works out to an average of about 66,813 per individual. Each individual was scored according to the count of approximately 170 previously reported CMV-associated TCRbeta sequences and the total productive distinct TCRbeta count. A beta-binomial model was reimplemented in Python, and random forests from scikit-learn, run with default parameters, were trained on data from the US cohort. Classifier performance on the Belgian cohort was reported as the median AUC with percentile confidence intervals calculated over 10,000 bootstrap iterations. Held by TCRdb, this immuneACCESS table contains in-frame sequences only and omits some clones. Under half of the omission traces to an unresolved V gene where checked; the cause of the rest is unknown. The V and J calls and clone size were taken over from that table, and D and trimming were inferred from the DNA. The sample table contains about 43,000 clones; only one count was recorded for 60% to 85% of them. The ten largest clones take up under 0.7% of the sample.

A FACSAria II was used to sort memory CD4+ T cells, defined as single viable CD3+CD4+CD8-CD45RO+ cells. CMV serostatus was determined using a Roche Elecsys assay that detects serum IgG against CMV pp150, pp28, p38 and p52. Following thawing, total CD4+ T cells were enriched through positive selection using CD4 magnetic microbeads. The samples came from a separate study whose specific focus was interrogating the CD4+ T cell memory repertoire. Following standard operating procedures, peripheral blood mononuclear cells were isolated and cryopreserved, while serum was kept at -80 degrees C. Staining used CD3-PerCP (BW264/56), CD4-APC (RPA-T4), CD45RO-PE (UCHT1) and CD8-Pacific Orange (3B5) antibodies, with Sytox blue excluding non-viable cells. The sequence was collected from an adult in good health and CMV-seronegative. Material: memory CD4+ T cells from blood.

The DNA sequence is TGCAGCGTCCAGGGGGAACAGGGTAAGGTCGAGCAGTACTTC. This sequence encodes CSVQGEQGKVEQYF. This sequence uses TRBV29-1 and TRBJ2-7; 7 central nucleotides agree with TRBD1. CDR3 length: 14 amino acids, cysteine to phenylalanine. Kept here is only the CDR3 DNA, which spans 42 bases and is read in frame from base 1. According to the germline V gene, CDR1 reads SQVTM and CDR2 reads ANQGSEA. The germline V end is reduced by 6 bases and the J end by 6 bases; junction bases left unmatched: 14.